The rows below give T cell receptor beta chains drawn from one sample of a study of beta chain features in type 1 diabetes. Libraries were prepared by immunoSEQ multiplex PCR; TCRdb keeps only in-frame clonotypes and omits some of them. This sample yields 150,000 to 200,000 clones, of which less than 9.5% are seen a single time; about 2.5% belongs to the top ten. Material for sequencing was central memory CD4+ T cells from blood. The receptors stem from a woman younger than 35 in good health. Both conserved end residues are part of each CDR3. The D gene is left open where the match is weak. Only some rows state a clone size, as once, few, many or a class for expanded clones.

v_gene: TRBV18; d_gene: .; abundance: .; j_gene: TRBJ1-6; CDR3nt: TGTGCCAGCTCACCACACCAGGGCGAAAATTCACCCCTCCACTTT; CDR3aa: CASSPHQGENSPLHF
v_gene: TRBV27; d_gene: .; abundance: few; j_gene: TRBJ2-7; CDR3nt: TGTGCCAGCAGCTCGGTTACCGCCTACGAGCAGTACTTC; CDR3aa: CASSSVTAYEQYF
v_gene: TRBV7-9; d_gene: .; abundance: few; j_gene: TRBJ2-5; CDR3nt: TGTGCCAGCAGCTTAGCGGGCGCGGAGACCCAGTACTTC; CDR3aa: CASSLAGAETQYF
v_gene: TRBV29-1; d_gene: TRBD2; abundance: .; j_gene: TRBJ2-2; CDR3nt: TGCAGCGTTGATGGGACTAGCGGACAGAACACCGGGGAGCTGTTTTTT; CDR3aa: CSVDGTSGQNTGELFF
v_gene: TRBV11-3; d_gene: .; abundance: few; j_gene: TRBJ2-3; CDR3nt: TGTGCCAGCAGCCAGGGGCCGAATACGCAGTATTTT; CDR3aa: CASSQGPNTQYF
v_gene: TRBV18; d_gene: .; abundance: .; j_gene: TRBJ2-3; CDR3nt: TGTGCCAGCTCACCGAGTCCAGGGGGGCGCACAGATACGCAGTATTTT; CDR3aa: CASSPSPGGRTDTQYF
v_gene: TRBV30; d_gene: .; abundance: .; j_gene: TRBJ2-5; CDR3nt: TGTGCCTGGAGTTCGGGGTTCAGAGAGACCCAGTACTTC; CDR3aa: CAWSSGFRETQYF
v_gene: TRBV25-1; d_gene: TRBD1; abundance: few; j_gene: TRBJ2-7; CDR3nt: TGTGCCAGCAACAGGGGGCAAGGAGAGCAGTACTTC; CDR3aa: CASNRGQGEQYF
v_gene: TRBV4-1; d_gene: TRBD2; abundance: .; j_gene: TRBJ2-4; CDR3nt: TGCGCCAGCAGCCAAGATGACCCTAGCGGGGGGAAAAACATTCAGTACTTC; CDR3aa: CASSQDDPSGGKNIQYF
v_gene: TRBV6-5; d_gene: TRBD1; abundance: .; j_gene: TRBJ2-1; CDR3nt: TGTGCCAGCAGTGGCGGGACAGGGTTTGAGGAGCAGTTCTTC; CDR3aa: CASSGGTGFEEQFF
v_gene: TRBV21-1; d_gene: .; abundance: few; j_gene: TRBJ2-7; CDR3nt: TGTGCCAGCAGCCCGAGTACCTTGACAGGGTTCTACCAAGACGAGCAGTACTTC; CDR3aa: CASSPSTLTGFYQDEQYF
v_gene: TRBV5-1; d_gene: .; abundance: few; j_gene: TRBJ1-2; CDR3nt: TGCGCCAGCAGCTTGTGGGGGGATGAGGATGGCTACACCTTC; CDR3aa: CASSLWGDEDGYTF
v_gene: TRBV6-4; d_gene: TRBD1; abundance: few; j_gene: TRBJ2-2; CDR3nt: TGTGCCACCCGGGGACAGCAGAACACCGGGGAGCTGTTTTTT; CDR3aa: CATRGQQNTGELFF
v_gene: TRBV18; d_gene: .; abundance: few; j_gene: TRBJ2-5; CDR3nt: TGTGCCAGCTCACGAGAAGAGGGAGAGACCCAGTACTTC; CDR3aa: CASSREEGETQYF
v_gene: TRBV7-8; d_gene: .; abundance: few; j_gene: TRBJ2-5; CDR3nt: TGTGCCAGCAGCTTAGATTCAGGGGCGAGAGAGACCCAGTACTTC; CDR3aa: CASSLDSGARETQYF
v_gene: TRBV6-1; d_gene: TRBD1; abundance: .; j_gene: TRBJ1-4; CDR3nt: TGTGCCAGCTTCACAGGGGGCGCTGATGAAAAACTGTTTTTT; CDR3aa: CASFTGGADEKLFF